The 28 T cell receptor beta chains reported below all come from one sample, sequenced in a study of regulatory dendritic cells for organ transplantation. Sorted T cells were CFSE-labeled and cultured roughly five days with allogeneic regulatory or mature dendritic cells at 1:10. Sequencing used immunoSEQ multiplex PCR; TCRdb keeps in-frame clones, though not all of them. This repertoire shows 9,500 to 14,000 clones, around 92% found once; its top ten account for under 0.45%. These receptors' targets are unknown. The sample taken for sequencing was naive CD8+ T cells from blood cultured with dendritic cells. The subset denotes: CD45RA+ naive T cells. The source is a human donor in good health.

This clone came up a few times. This chain connects TRBV27 to TRBJ2-1, with D possibly matching TRBD2 (5 bases). The CDR3 is made up of 18 amino acids. V was clipped by 5 bases and J by 3 bases, with 23 bases between them. CDR1 is MNHEY, CDR2 SMNVEV, per germline (reference sequence). CDR3 protein: CASSGPPGGRSLYNEQFF. The CDR3 nucleotides read TGTGCCAGCAGTGGCCCCCCCGGCGGGCGCAGTCTCTACAATGAGCAGTTCTTC.

The J gene is TRBJ2-7, the V gene TRBV10-2; a possible D gene is TRBD2 (5 bases). Germline CDR1 and CDR2: WSHSY and SAAADI. Trimming stripped 6 bases from V and 3 bases from J, with 9 bases between. This CDR3 comprises 12 residues. CDR3 in amino acids: CASRGGGYEQYF. CDR3 bases: TGCGCCAGCAGAGGTGGAGGCTACGAGCAGTACTTC.

This clone is a singleton in its sample. This chain connects TRBV18 to TRBJ1-6, with unresolved D. The V and J ends lost 5 bases and 10 bases respectively, with 15 bases between them. The CDR3 is 14 residues long. CDR1 is KGHSH and CDR2 is LQKENI in the germline V gene. The CDR3 protein is CASSGRQDQSPLHF. The CDR3 bases are TGTGCCAGCTCAGGGAGGCAGGATCAATCACCCCTCCACTTT.

This chain's CDR3 is CASSDGTVSGEQFF. The CDR3 DNA reads TGTGCCAGCAGCGACGGGACAGTTTCGGGTGAGCAGTTCTTC. The chain recombines TRBV9 with TRBJ2-1; 7 nucleotides line up with TRBD1. The ends lost 3 bases at V and 9 bases at J; junction bases unmatched: 9. This CDR3 contains 14 residues. Germline-derived CDR1 and CDR2 are SGDLS and YYNGEE.

This clone was seen a single time. The chain recombines TRBV29-1 with TRBJ2-7; D is uncertain. Germline lookup yields CDR1 SQVTM and CDR2 ANQGSEA. The CDR3 is 13 amino acids. Trimming took 8 bases from V and 3 from J, leaving 17 bases between them. The CDR3 here is CSQSVDVHYEQYF. The CDR3 region has the DNA TGCAGCCAGTCAGTTGACGTCCACTACGAGCAGTACTTC.

The rearrangement joins TRBV11-2 to TRBJ2-7; TRBD2 aligns across 9 bases. The CDR3 is 14 amino acids. Losses at the gene ends were 5 bases for V and 4 bases for J; bases not matched to a gene: 6. Germline CDR1 reads SGHAT; CDR2 reads FQNNGV. The CDR3 protein is CASSASGRRYEQYF. CDR3 nucleotide sequence: TGTGCCAGCAGCGCAAGCGGGAGGAGGTACGAGCAGTACTTC.

The rearrangement uses TRBV29-1 and TRBJ2-1; TRBD2 matches at 14 bases. V lost 7 bases and J lost 7; bases outside the gene matches: 9. The CDR3 totals 15 residues. The V gene's germline CDR1 is SQVTM and CDR2 ANQGSEA. The CDR3 DNA sequence: TGCAGCGCTTACAGCCGACTAGCGGGAGGGAATGAGCAGTTCTTC. As protein: CSAYSRLAGGNEQFF.

This clone appeared once. The chain has TRBV7-2 and TRBJ2-1; D is perhaps TRBD2 (7 bases). This CDR3 has 17 residues. The V end was cut by 1 base, the J end by 2 bases, with 15 bases between. Germline CDR1 reads SGHTA; CDR2 reads FQGNSA. The CDR3, as DNA: TGTGCCAGCAGCTTAGTGGGAGGGGGGAGACCCTACAATGAGCAGTTCTTC. As protein: CASSLVGGGRPYNEQFF.

The V and J genes are TRBV9 and TRBJ2-3; TRBD2 matches 8 bases. This CDR3 spans 15 amino acids. Germline V gene sequence: CDR1 SGDLS, CDR2 YYNGEE. J lost 2 bases, V lost 4 bases, and 6 bases had no gene match. The CDR3 DNA is TGTGCCAGCAGCCTCGGACTAGCTGTCACAGATACGCAGTATTTT. This encodes CASSLGLAVTDTQYF.

The chain combines TRBV12-5 with TRBJ2-1, with TRBD1 as a possible D gene (5 bases). The CDR3 is 17 amino acids. CDR1 LGHNT and CDR2 FRNRAP come from the germline V gene. Deletions cut 6 bases from V and 0 bases from J, with 18 bases between. This CDR3 reads CASGSLTEDLSYNEQFF. The DNA for the CDR3 is TGTGCTAGTGGATCATTGACAGAGGATCTCTCCTACAATGAGCAGTTCTTC.

This clone has just one count. The DNA of the CDR3 is TGTGCCAGCAGCCCCGGAGGGGCGGGGGACATTCAGTACTTC. Amino acid sequence: CASSPGGAGDIQYF. The J gene is TRBJ2-4, the V gene TRBV7-3; 7 positions match TRBD2. From germline, CDR1 is SGHTA and CDR2 FQGTGA. This CDR3 has 14 residues. Trimming removed 5 bases from V and 8 bases from J; junction bases left unmatched: 9. Full variable domain (outside the CDR3, taken from reference TRBV7-3 and TRBJ2-4): GAGVSQTPSNKVTEKGKYVELRCDPISGHTALYWYRQSLGQGPEFLIYFQGTGAADDSGLPNDRFFAVRPEGSVSTLKIQRTERGDSAVYLCASSPGGAGDIQYFGAGTRLSVL.

The V gene is TRBV5-6, the J gene TRBJ2-7; TRBD2 agrees at 7 bases. CDR1 is SGHDT and CDR2 is YYEEEE in the germline V gene. The junction had 6 bases not matched to a gene; V was cut back by 0 bases and J by 3 bases. The CDR3 contains 15 residues. The CDR3 reads CASSLERRGGYEQYF. CDR3 nucleotides: TGTGCCAGCAGCTTGGAAAGACGCGGGGGCTACGAGCAGTACTTC.

This chain uses TRBV5-1 with TRBJ2-3; 8 nucleotides match TRBD2. The germline V gene has CDR1 SGHRS and CDR2 YFSETQ. J was trimmed by 2 bases and V by 2 bases; bases with no gene match: 7. The CDR3 totals 16 residues. In DNA form, the CDR3 reads TGCGCCAGCAGCTTACGAGGTAGCGGGGTCACAGATACGCAGTATTTT. Its protein is CASSLRGSGVTDTQYF.

The DNA for the CDR3 is TGCGCCAGCAGCGCCCATACAGGGGTTGTCTCCTACAATGAGCAGTTCTTC. This sequence encodes CASSAHTGVVSYNEQFF. V is TRBV5-1 and J is TRBJ2-1, with 7 bases lining up with TRBD1. V gave up 4 bases and J gave up 0 bases; unmatched junction bases: 10. This CDR3 has 17 residues. Germline V gene lookup returns CDR1 SGHRS and CDR2 YFSETQ.

The chain employs TRBV4-1 and TRBJ1-1; D might be TRBD1 (5 bases). The ends were cut back, 3 bases at V and 3 bases at J, with 20 bases in the middle. CDR1 and CDR2 (germline): MGHRA, YSYEKL. The CDR3 covers 17 residues. The CDR3 region has the DNA TGCGCCAGCAGCCATTCCGGGCCTCCTCGGGGGGACACTGAAGCTTTCTTT. Amino acid sequence: CASSHSGPPRGDTEAFF.

The chain carries TRBV4-2 and TRBJ1-4; tentative D call: TRBD1 (5 bases). Trimming took 2 bases from V and 6 from J, leaving 22 bases between them. The length of the CDR3 is 18 residues. Germline CDR1 reads LGHNA; CDR2 reads YNFKEQ. CDR3 coding DNA: TGTGCCAGCAGCCAATTTATTAAATTGCAGGGAAATTATGAAAAACTGTTTTTT. Translation gives CASSQFIKLQGNYEKLFF.

This chain connects TRBV19 to TRBJ2-3; 9 bases fit TRBD2. Per the germline V gene, CDR1 is LNHDA and CDR2 is SQIVND (reference sequence). The CDR3 loop spans 15 amino acids. V trimming: 0 bases; J trimming: 6 bases; junction bases outside the gene matches: 4. This CDR3 reads CASSIEASGDDTQYF. In nucleotides, the CDR3 is TGTGCCAGTAGTATAGAAGCTAGCGGGGACGATACGCAGTATTTT.

The chain employs TRBV6-5 and TRBJ2-7; a weak D match, TRBD1 (6 bases). V was cut by 6 bases and J by 3 bases, with 15 bases left in between. Germline CDR1 MNHEY, CDR2 SVGAGI. The CDR3 contains 14 residues. Here the CDR3 reads CASSPGTPNYEQYF. The DNA for the CDR3 is TGTGCCAGCAGCCCCGGGACACCGAACTACGAGCAGTACTTC.

The chain couples TRBV6-5 to TRBJ2-7; the match to TRBD1 covers 8 bases. Trimming at V came to 4 bases and at J to 2 bases, leaving 10 bases not matched to a gene. Germline V CDR1 and CDR2: MNHEY, SVGAGI. The CDR3 is made up of 16 amino acids. CDR3 bases: TGTGCCAGCAGTTCAGGGGCTCAGGGGGCGACCTACGAGCAGTACTTC. Its protein is CASSSGAQGATYEQYF.

V gene TRBV4-1 combines with J gene TRBJ1-4, with 7 bases aligning to TRBD1. CDR3 size: 14 residues. Germline V gene lookup returns CDR1 MGHRA and CDR2 YSYEKL. The trim removed 2 bases at V and 4 bases at J, leaving 1 base unmatched. This CDR3 reads CASSQRQGNEKLFF. The CDR3 DNA follows: TGCGCCAGCAGCCAAAGACAGGGTAATGAAAAACTGTTTTTT.

This chain links TRBV10-3 with TRBJ1-1; D perhaps matches TRBD1 (5 bases). The CDR3 totals 12 residues. V shed 8 bases and J shed 5 bases, with 12 bases lying between them. From germline, CDR1 is ENHRY and CDR2 SYGVKD. This CDR3 reads CAIPIYRTEAFF. The DNA of the CDR3 is TGTGCCATCCCCATATACAGGACTGAAGCTTTCTTT.

The chain carries TRBV27 and TRBJ1-1; D unclear. The CDR3 loop spans 14 amino acids. The V end lost 4 bases, the J end lost 3 bases, and 12 bases lay between the germline ends. Germline V gives CDR1 MNHEY, CDR2 SMNVEV (reference sequence). The CDR3 region has the DNA TGTGCCAGCAGTTCCCGGGATATGGACACTGAAGCTTTCTTT. Its translation: CASSSRDMDTEAFF.

This clone was counted between two and nine times. The J gene is TRBJ2-2, the V gene TRBV12-5; D could derive from TRBD1 or TRBD2 (5 bases each). CDR3 length: 12 residues. Germline values: CDR1 LGHNT, CDR2 FRNRAP. V was shortened by 4 bases and J by 5 bases, with 5 bases between the two germline ends. In nucleotides, the CDR3 is TGTGCTAGTGGTTGGGGGACCGGGGAGCTGTTTTTT. Its protein product is CASGWGTGELFF.

The chain's CDR3 is CASSRGQGGETQYF. The DNA of the CDR3 is TGTGCCAGCAGTAGGGGACAGGGAGGAGAGACCCAGTACTTC. The chain couples TRBV27 to TRBJ2-5; 9 bases fit TRBD1. V lost 5 bases, J lost 4 bases, and 5 bases stayed unmatched. The germline V gene encodes CDR1 MNHEY and CDR2 SMNVEV (reference sequence). The CDR3 totals 14 residues.

The table lists this clone with a few counts. The chain recombines TRBV7-9 with TRBJ2-3; TRBD2 aligns across 7 bases. V lost 5 bases and J lost 2; bases outside the gene matches: 7. The CDR3 contains 15 residues. Germline CDR1 SEHNR, CDR2 FQNEAQ (reference sequence). CDR3 DNA: TGTGCCAGCAGCCCAAGGGCGGGGGACACAGATACGCAGTATTTT. Protein product: CASSPRAGDTDTQYF.

The chain uses TRBV4-1 and TRBJ2-5; 8 bases align to TRBD2. Trimming cost V 3 bases and J 2 bases; bases outside gene matches: 5. Germline lookup yields CDR1 MGHRA and CDR2 YSYEKL. The CDR3 has 15 residues. CDR3 in amino acids: CASSQSGGRQETQYF. The CDR3 coding sequence is TGCGCCAGCAGCCAGTCGGGGGGGCGGCAAGAGACCCAGTACTTC.

The chain employs TRBV6-6 and TRBJ2-3; 8 positions match TRBD2. The CDR3 has 14 amino acids. Per the germline V gene, CDR1 is MNHNY and CDR2 is SVGAGI (reference sequence). The junction had 8 bases not matched to a gene; V was cut back by 7 bases and J by 5 bases. In nucleotides, the CDR3 is TGTGCCAGCACCCCTAGCGGGCTGGAAGATACGCAGTATTTT. Its protein is CASTPSGLEDTQYF.

CDR3 protein: CASSLEGGTYGYTF. The CDR3 coding sequence is TGTGCCAGCAGCTTAGAGGGAGGGACCTATGGCTACACCTTC. V gene TRBV13 combines with J gene TRBJ1-2, with D possibly being TRBD1 (5 bases). Between the trimmed V and J ends, which lost 1 base and 4 bases, there was a span of 10 bases. The CDR3 has 14 residues. Germline CDR1 and CDR2: PRHDT and FYEKMQ (reference sequence).